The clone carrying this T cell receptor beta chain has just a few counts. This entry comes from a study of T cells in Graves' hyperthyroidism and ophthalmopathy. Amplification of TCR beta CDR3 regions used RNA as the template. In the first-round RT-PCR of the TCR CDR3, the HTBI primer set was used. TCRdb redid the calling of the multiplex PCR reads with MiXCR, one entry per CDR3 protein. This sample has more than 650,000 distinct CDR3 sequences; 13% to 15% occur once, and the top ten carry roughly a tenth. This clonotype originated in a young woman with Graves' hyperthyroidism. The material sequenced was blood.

The CDR3 loop reads CASSETSVNEQFF. CDR3 coding DNA: TGTGCCAGCAGCGAGACTAGTGTCAATGAGCAGTTCTTC. V and J are TRBV9 and TRBJ2-1; D might be TRBD2 (6 bases). CDR1 and CDR2 from the germline V gene are SGDLS and YYNGEE. V shed 3 bases and J shed 6 bases, with 10 bases lying between them. This CDR3 is 13 amino acids long.